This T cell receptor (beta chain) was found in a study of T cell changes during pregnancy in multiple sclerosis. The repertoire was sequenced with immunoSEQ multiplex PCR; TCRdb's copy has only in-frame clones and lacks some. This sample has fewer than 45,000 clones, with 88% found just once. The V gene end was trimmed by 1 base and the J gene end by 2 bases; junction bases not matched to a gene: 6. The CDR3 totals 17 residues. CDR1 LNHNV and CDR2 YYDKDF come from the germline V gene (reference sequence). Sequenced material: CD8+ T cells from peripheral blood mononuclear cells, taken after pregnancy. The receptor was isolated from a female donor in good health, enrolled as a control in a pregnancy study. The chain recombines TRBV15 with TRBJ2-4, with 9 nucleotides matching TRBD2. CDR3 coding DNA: TGTGCCACCAGCAGAGTTGCGGGGGGGGTCACCAAAAACATTCAGTACTTC. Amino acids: CATSRVAGGVTKNIQYF.